The text below deals with one TCR beta chain. Attachment of unique molecular identifiers to individual cDNA molecules was performed. From the 5' RACE reads, TCRdb called clonotypes with MiXCR, one entry per CDR3 protein. The sample lists approximately 77,000 distinct CDR3 sequences, 15% to 17% occurring once. This CDR3 is built from 16 residues. The sample is drawn from a study of early T cells in non-severe SARS-CoV-2 infection. The sequencing sample was made of whole blood. V and J are TRBV21-1 and TRBJ2-7; no check of the table's D call, TRBD1, against the DNA was made. TRBV21-1 is described as a pseudogene. The receptor's source is an adult who was a healthcare worker with PCR-confirmed SARS-CoV-2 infection or an uninfected control (not recorded which). Here the CDR3 reads CASSRDRGLPLNEQYF. In DNA, the CDR3 is TGTGCCAGCAGCAGGGACAGGGGGCTACCCCTTAACGAGCAGTACTTC.